Included here is one TCR beta chain sequence, with context. Which antigen it targets is not known. No much larger clonotype is one base removed from it; base qualities were not supplied. The data belong to a study of blood T cells in healthy people across ages (dated by TCRdb to between 2015 and 2016). With regard to the full study: Template switching captured roughly one uniquely barcoded TCR beta cDNA molecule per two T cells in model experiments. The donors were divided into four age groups: young (average around 17 years), middle-aged (roughly 40), aged (around 67) and long-lived (about 84). Using deep sequencing normalized with unique cDNA molecular identifiers, the study measured how TCR beta repertoire diversity changes with age. To avoid experimental bias, donors of different ages were distributed randomly across sequencing lanes. Using the same blood draw, the study looked at two additional independent replicas of 1 million unique cDNA reads for two donors, one aged 18 to 30 and the other aged 80 or older. The investigation overall reported the following: Donor CMV infection status was unknown, potentially confounding age-related changes in expanded clonotypes. Bulk unsorted PBMC profiling prevented conclusive comparison of naive and antigen-experienced compartments. Total diversity estimates from one million sequenced T cells were considered lower bounds and underestimates. There was a strong correlation between observed TCR beta diversity and the percentage of naive T cells measured by flow cytometry. Observed TCR beta diversity per million T cells fell roughly linearly with age, and a significant reduction was already apparent by age approximately 40. The long-lived group showed more naive CD4+ T cells, fewer expanded clones and increased TCR diversity than the aged group, suggesting age selection.

Trimmed from V: 2 bases; trimmed from J: 5 bases; junction bases lacking a gene match: 8. As encoded in the germline V gene, CDR1 is LGHNA while CDR2 is YNFKEQ. The CDR3 starts with the cysteine, ends with the phenylalanine, and has 16 residues. Just CDR3 DNA is preserved here, 48 bases in frame from base 1. Systemically healthy Caucasian individuals from Russia, 35 to 40 in total and aged about 6 to 100 years, were included as donors. Ten milliliters of peripheral blood were drawn from each donor into EDTA-treated Vacutainer tubes. PBMCs were isolated by Ficoll-Paque density-gradient centrifugation, with at least 6 million obtained per sample. Trizol reagent was used to extract total RNA from the PBMCs, yielding at least 5.5 micrograms per sample. Naive CD45RAhigh/CD27high T cell percentages were measured by flow cytometry on a PBMC aliquot from every donor. The library was generated by 5' RACE. The sequencer listed for this sample is Illumina HiSeq 2500. A second PCR of about 7 to 12 cycles was run with a J-beta primer mix and a sample-barcoded 5' primer. A template-switch 5' adaptor carrying 12 random nucleotides introduced a unique molecular identifier onto each TCR beta cDNA molecule. Each sample yielded at least 3 million CDR3-containing paired-end reads. First-strand cDNA synthesis was performed from all RNA using the Mint cDNA synthesis kit, with priming by a TRBC-specific oligonucleotide. Following uracil-DNA glycosylase treatment, all cDNA underwent a first 18-cycle PCR with the universal primers M1SS and BC2_uni_R. The paper's processing steps were these. For normalization, 1 million high-quality reads were randomly selected from each sample, with every read carrying a distinct molecular identifier. Reads with shared molecular identifiers were discarded instead of being binned into consensus sequences. MiTCR, run with a Q25 quality threshold and the strictest error-elimination algorithm, handled CDR3 identification, clonotype clustering and error correction. A nonparametric unseen species model using Euler transformation provided a lower-bound estimate of total TCR beta diversity. TCRdb reprocessed the public reads (quality trimming at Q25 with fastp, clone calling with MiXCR) and kept in-frame beta chains. Here each entry gathers all rows of one CDR3 protein and keeps the most common genes and DNA. These V and J calls derive from TCRdb rather than the authors' analysis. Here the sample has fewer than 1.5 million distinct CDR3 sequences; approximately 42% occur a single time. Of the sample, roughly 7.9% is held by the ten largest clones.

Here the chain combines TRBV4-2 and TRBJ2-3; 9 of the junction bases match TRBD2. This TCR was sampled from a woman aged 18-29 years in good health. Sequencing input: blood. The CDR3 amino acid sequence is: CASSQLKAGGRDTQYF. The DNA reads TGTGCCAGCAGCCAATTGAAGGCGGGAGGGCGAGATACGCAGTATTTT.